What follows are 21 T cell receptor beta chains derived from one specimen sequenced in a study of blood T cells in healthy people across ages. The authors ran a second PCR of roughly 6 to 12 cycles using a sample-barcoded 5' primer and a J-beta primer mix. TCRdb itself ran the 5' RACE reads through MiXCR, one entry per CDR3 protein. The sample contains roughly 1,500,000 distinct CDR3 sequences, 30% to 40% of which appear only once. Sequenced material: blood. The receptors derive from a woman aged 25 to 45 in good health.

CDR3 in amino acids: CASCLGGSSYNEQFF. For the CDR3, the DNA is TGTGCCAGCTGTCTGGGGGGGAGCTCCTACAATGAGCAGTTCTTC. The chain is built from TRBV12-3 or TRBV12-4 and TRBJ2-1; TRBD2 matches 7 bases. CDR3 length equals 15 residues. Losses at the gene ends were 8 bases for V and 0 bases for J; bases not matched to a gene: 7.

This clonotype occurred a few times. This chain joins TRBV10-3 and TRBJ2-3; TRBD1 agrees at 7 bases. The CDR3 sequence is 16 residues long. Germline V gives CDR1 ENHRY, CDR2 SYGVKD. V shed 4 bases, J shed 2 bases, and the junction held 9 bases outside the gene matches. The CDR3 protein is CAISAPGDSPTDTQYF. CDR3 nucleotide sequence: TGTGCCATCAGTGCACCAGGGGACAGCCCCACAGATACGCAGTATTTT.

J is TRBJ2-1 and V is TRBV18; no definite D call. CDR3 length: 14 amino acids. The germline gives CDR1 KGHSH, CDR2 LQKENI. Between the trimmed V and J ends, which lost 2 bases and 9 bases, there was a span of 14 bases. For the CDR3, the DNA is TGTGCCAGCTCACCAAGTCCAGGCCTCGGTGAGCAGTTCTTC. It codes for CASSPSPGLGEQFF.

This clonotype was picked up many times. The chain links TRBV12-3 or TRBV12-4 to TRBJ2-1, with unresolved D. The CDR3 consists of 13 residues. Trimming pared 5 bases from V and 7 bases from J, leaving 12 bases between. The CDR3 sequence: CASSPSTGNEQFF. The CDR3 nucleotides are TGTGCCAGCAGTCCCTCGACCGGGAATGAGCAGTTCTTC.

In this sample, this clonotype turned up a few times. The CDR3 bases are TGTGCCAGCAGCTTAATGCTCACAACTCTCACAGATACGCAGTATTTT. Its protein product is CASSLMLTTLTDTQYF. V usage is TRBV11-2 and J usage is TRBJ2-3; D remains ambiguous. The V end lost 2 bases, the J end lost 2 bases, and 14 bases lay between the germline ends. Germline V gives CDR1 SGHAT, CDR2 FQNNGV. This CDR3 contains 16 residues.

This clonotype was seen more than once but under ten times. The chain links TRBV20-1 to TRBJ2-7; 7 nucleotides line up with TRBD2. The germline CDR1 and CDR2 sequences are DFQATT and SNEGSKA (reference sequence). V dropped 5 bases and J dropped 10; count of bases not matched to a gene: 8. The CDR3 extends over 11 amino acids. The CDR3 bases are TGCAGTGCTGTTACCGGGACTACCCAGTACTTC. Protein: CSAVTGTTQYF.

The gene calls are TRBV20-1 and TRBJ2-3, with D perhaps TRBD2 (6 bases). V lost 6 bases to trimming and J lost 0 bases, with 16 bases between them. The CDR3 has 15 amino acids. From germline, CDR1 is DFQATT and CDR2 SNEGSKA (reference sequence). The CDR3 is CSAVAASASTDTQYF. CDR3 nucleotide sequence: TGCAGTGCCGTGGCGGCTAGCGCCAGCACAGATACGCAGTATTTT.

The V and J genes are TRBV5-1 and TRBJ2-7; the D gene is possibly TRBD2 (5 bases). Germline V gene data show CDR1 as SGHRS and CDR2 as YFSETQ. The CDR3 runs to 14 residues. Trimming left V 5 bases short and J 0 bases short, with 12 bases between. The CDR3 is CASRMEATSYEQYF. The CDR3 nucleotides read TGCGCCAGCAGGATGGAGGCCACCTCCTACGAGCAGTACTTC. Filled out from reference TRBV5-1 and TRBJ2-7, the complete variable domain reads KAGVTQTPRYLIKTRGQQVTLSCSPISGHRSVSWYQQTPGQGLQFLFEYFSETQRNKGNFPGRFSGRQFSNSRSEMNVSTLELGDSALYLCASRMEATSYEQYFGPGTRLTVT.

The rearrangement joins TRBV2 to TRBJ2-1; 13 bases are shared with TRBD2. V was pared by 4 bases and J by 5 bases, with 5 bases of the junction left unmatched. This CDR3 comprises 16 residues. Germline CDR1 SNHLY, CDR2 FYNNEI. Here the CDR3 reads CASSARLAGGNNEQFF. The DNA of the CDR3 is TGTGCCAGCAGTGCCAGACTAGCGGGAGGAAACAATGAGCAGTTCTTC.

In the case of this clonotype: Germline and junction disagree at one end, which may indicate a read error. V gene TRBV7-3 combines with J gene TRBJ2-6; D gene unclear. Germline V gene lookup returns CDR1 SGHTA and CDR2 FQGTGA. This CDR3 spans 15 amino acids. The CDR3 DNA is TGTGCCAGCAGCTTAACTCCTTCTGAGGCCAACGTCCTGACTTTC. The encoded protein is CASSLTPSEANVLTF.

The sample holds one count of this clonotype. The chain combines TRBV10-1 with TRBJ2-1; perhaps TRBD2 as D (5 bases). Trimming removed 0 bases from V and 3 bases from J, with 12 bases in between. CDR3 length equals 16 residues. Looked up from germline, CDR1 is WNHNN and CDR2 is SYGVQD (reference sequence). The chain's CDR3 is CASSESLLEGYNEQFF. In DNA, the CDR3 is TGCGCCAGCAGTGAGTCGCTGCTAGAGGGCTACAATGAGCAGTTCTTC.

CDR3 sequence: CAGHGSGTDTQYF. DNA of the CDR3: TGTGCCGGACACGGGAGCGGCACAGATACGCAGTATTTT. This rearrangement joins TRBV18 to TRBJ2-3; D might be TRBD2 (6 bases). Germline CDR1 KGHSH, CDR2 LQKENI. The CDR3 runs 13 residues. Trimming pared 11 bases from V and 1 base from J, leaving 13 bases between.

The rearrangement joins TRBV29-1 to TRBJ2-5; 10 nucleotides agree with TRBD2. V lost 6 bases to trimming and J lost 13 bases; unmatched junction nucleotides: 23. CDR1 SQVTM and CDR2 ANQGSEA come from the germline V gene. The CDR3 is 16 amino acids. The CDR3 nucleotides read TGCAGCGTGGTGGGCACTCAAGCGGGGGGGCCGCGCGAGCGGTACTTC. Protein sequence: CSVVGTQAGGPRERYF.

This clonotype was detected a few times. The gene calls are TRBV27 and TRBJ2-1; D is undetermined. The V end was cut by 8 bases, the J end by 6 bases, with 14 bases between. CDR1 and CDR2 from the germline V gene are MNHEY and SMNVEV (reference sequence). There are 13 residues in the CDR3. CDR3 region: CASGERRINEQFF. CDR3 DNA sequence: TGTGCCAGCGGGGAACGGAGAATCAATGAGCAGTTCTTC.

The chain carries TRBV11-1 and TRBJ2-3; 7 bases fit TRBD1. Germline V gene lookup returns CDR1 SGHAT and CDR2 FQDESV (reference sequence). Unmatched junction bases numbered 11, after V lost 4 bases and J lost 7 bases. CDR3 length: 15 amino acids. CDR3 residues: CASSSPGDSRYTQYF. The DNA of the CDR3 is TGTGCCAGCAGCTCCCCCGGGGACAGCCGTTATACGCAGTATTTT.

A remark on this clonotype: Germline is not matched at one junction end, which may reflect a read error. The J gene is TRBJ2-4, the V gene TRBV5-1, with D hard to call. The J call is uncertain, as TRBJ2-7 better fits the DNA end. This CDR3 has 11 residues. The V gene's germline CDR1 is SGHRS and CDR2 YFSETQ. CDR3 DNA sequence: TGCGCCAGCGGCTTATTCTACGAGCAGTACTTC. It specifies CASGLFYEQYF.

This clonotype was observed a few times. The CDR3 spells CASSYLRTVNTDTQYF. In nucleotides, the CDR3 is TGTGCCAGCAGTTACCTCCGGACAGTCAACACAGATACGCAGTATTTT. V gene TRBV6-5 combines with J gene TRBJ2-3; D possibly corresponds to TRBD1 (6 bases). The CDR3 length is 16 residues. The V gene lost 2 bases and the J gene lost 2 bases, with 14 bases spanning the gap. The V gene's germline CDR1 is MNHEY and CDR2 SVGAGI.

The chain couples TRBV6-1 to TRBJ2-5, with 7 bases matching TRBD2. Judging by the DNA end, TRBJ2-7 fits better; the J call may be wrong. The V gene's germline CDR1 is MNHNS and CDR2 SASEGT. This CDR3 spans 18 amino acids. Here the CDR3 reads CASSEPLSAGVILDEQYF. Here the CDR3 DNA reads TGTGCCAGCAGTGAACCCTTGTCCGCGGGGGTTATTTTGGACGAGCAGTACTTC.

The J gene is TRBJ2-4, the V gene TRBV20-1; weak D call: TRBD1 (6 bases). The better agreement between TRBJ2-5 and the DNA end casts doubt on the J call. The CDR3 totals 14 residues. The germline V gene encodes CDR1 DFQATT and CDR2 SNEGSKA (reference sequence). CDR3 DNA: TGCAGTGCTAGCCGACAGGTCGTGATCGAGACCCAGTACTTC. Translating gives CSASRQVVIETQYF.

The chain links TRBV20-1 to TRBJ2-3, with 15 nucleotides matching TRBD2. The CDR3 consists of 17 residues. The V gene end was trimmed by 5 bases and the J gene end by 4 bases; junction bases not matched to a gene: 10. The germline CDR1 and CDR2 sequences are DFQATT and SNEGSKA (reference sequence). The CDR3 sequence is CSAPAGGLAGGPDTQYF. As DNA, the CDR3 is TGCAGTGCTCCGGCAGGAGGACTAGCGGGAGGGCCAGATACGCAGTATTTT.

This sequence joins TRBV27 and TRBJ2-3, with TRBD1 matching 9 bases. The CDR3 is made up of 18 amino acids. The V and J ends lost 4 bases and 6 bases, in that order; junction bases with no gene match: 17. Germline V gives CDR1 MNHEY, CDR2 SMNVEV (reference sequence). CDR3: CASSSLIVGTGRADTQYF. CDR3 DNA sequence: TGTGCCAGCAGTTCTCTTATAGTCGGGACAGGGAGGGCGGATACGCAGTATTTT.